This T cell receptor beta chain was identified during a study of CXCR3-negative and CXCR3-positive naive CD8 T cells. Findings and caveats of the study: In both naive subsets diversity was comparably high, whereas memory CD8+ cells showed much lower diversity. Whereas memory cells differed, naive CXCR3-negative and CXCR3-positive cells shared similar TRBV-TRBJ usage.

Regarding this clonotype: The target antigen is unknown.

This CDR3 contains 15 residues. Germline V gives CDR1 LGHNA, CDR2 YNFKEQ. The sorter processed each CD8+ T cell subset in triplicate at over 250,000 cells apiece. Libraries were UMI-labeled 5' RACE TRB cDNA. TCRdb reprocessed the 5' RACE reads, with one entry per CDR3 protein and no DNA. The sample table includes tens of thousands of distinct CDR3 sequences. The sequenced sample was memory CD8+ T cells from blood. The rearrangement joins TRBV4-2 to TRBJ1-1. This sequence was found in a human donor in good health. Some clones in this sample may be carry-over from other donors' samples. The CDR3 sequence is CASSQETIPNTEAFF.